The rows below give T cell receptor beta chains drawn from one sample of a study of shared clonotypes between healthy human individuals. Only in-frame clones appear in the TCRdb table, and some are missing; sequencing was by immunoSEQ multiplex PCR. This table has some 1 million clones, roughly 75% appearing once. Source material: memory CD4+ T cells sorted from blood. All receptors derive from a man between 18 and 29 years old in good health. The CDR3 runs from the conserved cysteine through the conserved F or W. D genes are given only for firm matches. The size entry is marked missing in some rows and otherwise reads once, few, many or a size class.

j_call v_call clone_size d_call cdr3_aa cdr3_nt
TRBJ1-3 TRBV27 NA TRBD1 CASSLSDRVWPGNTIYF TGTGCCAGCAGTTTATCGGACAGGGTATGGCCTGGAAACACCATATATTTT
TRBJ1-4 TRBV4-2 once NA CASSLGGQSDEKLFF TGTGCCAGCAGCCTGGGGGGGCAAAGTGATGAAAAACTGTTTTTT
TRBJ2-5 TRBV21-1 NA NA CASSSHKQETQYF TGTGCCAGCAGCAGCCACAAGCAAGAGACCCAGTACTTC
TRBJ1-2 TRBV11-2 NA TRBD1 CASSLELGQTYGYTF TGTGCCAGCAGCTTAGAATTGGGACAGACTTATGGCTACACCTTC
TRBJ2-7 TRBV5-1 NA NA CASSPGGQGATSGSYEQYF TGCGCCAGCAGCCCTGGGGGACAGGGAGCGACTAGCGGATCCTACGAGCAGTACTTC
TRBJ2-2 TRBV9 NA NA CASSVGLPLNPLNTGELFF TGTGCCAGCAGCGTTGGTTTACCCCTTAACCCCCTTAACACCGGGGAGCTGTTTTTT
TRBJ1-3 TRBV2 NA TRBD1 CASSTTGGSGNTIYF TGTGCCAGCAGTACCACAGGGGGCTCCGGAAACACCATATATTTT
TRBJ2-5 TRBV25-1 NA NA CASSEGGTLQETQYF TGTGCCAGCAGTGAAGGGGGGACTCTGCAAGAGACCCAGTACTTC
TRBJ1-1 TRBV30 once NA CAWRGLGSRLMNTEAFF TGTGCCTGGAGGGGGCTCGGATCGAGACTTATGAACACTGAAGCTTTCTTT
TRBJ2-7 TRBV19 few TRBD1 CASRWTGSSYEQYF TGTGCCAGTAGGTGGACAGGTAGCTCCTACGAGCAGTACTTC
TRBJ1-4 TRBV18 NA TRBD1 CASLRGLNEKLFF TGTGCCAGCCTGAGGGGGCTAAATGAAAAACTGTTTTTT
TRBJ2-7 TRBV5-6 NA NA CASSLEWRSYEQYF TGTGCCAGCAGCTTGGAATGGCGCTCCTACGAGCAGTACTTC
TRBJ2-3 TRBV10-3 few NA CAISPRLVDTQYF TGTGCCATCAGTCCCAGACTAGTAGATACGCAGTATTTT
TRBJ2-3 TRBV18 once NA CASSPASGKGQSTDTQYF TGTGCCAGCTCACCGGCCAGTGGTAAGGGTCAAAGCACAGATACGCAGTATTTT
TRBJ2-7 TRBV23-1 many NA CASTQRTYEQYF TGCGCCAGCACCCAAAGGACCTACGAGCAGTACTTC
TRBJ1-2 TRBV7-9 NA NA CASSLPEQGGGYTF TGTGCCAGCAGCTTACCGGAGCAGGGAGGAGGATACACCTTC
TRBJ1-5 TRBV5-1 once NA CASSLAGMEPQHF TGCGCCAGCAGCTTGGCCGGAATGGAGCCCCAGCATTTT
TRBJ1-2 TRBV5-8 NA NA CASSLRPDGGYGYTF TGTGCCAGCAGCCTGAGACCGGATGGAGGATATGGCTACACCTTC
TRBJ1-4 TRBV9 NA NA CASSGEGRGEKLFF TGTGCCAGCAGCGGGGAGGGGAGAGGTGAAAAACTGTTTTTT
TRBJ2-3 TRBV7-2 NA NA CASSLRGALTDTQYF TGTGCCAGCAGCTTACGGGGGGCGTTAACAGATACGCAGTATTTT
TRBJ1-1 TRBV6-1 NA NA CASRVIGVTEAFF TGTGCCAGCAGGGTGATCGGCGTCACTGAAGCTTTCTTT
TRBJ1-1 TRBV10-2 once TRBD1 CASSEWGTANTEAFF TGCGCCAGCAGTGAGTGGGGGACAGCAAACACTGAAGCTTTCTTT
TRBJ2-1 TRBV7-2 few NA CASSFPVKGMVSSYNEQFF TGTGCCAGCAGCTTTCCGGTTAAGGGTATGGTGAGCTCCTACAATGAGCAGTTCTTC
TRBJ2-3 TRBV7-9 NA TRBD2 CASSLLSGGSTDTQYF TGTGCCAGCAGCCTACTTAGCGGGGGGAGCACAGATACGCAGTATTTT
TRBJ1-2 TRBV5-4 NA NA CASSLETGGEGYTF TGTGCCAGCAGCTTGGAGACAGGAGGGGAAGGCTACACCTTC
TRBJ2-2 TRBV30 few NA CAWSQGLTGELFF TGTGCCTGGAGTCAGGGTCTGACCGGGGAGCTGTTTTTT
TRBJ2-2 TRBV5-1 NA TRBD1 CASSLASWGQTNTGELFF TGCGCCAGCAGCTTGGCAAGTTGGGGACAGACGAACACCGGGGAGCTGTTTTTT
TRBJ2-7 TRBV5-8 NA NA CASSAQGRQYF TGTGCCAGCAGCGCCCAGGGAAGGCAGTACTTC
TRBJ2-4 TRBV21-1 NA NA CASSKEGGAKNIQYF TGTGCCAGCAGCAAAGAGGGGGGAGCCAAAAACATTCAGTACTTC
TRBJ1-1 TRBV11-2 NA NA CASSLEAQRNTEAFF TGTGCCAGCAGCTTAGAGGCACAGAGAAACACTGAAGCTTTCTTT
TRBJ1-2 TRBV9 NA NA CASSGPAGRGYTF TGTGCCAGCAGCGGCCCGGCGGGGCGAGGCTACACCTTC